This TCR beta chain derives from a study of T-cell reconstitution after alpha-beta-depleted transplantation in children. The study's findings and limits: The study traced high day-60 TCRbeta diversity in some patients to surviving recipient T cells and thymic progenitors. Newly generated T cells supplied most T-cell counts and diversity one year post-transplant. In patients about two months after transplant, alpha-beta T cells reportedly arose from several hundred expanded graft clones.

Details on this clonotype: Antigen unknown.

V shed 1 base and J 3 bases; nucleotides not matched to a gene: 3. Germline assignment: CDR1 LNHNV and CDR2 YYDKDF (reference sequence). The CDR3 length is 15 residues. Unique molecular identifiers were incorporated during preparation of the TCRbeta library. Each CDR3 protein gets one entry after TCRdb re-called the PCR reads with MiXCR. The sample lists 350,000 to 500,000 distinct CDR3 sequences, 43% seen once, with 27% in the top ten. The V call is TRBV15, the J call TRBJ2-3, with 8 bases aligning to TRBD2. Sample: PBMCs, taken before TCRalphabeta/CD19-depleted stem cell transplant. The clonotype originates from a girl aged 2-10 years with aplastic anemia, due to receive a stem cell transplant. The CDR3 coding sequence is TGTGCCACCAGCAGAGCGAGCGGGAGAACAGATACGCAGTATTTT. Translating gives CATSRASGRTDTQYF.